This T cell receptor (beta chain) was captured in a study of post-analysis software for immune sequencing data. Unique-molecular-identifier-tagged TCR beta cDNA libraries were used. TCRdb analysed the PCR reads with MiXCR anew, one entry per CDR3 protein. The sample lists about 540,000 distinct CDR3 sequences, 30% to 40% occurring once. On this clonotype: Its specificity is not known.

The study, taken as a whole, reports: Patients showed TRBV5-6, TRBV5-1 and TRBV20-1 among five TRBV segments more frequent than in controls.

V lost 2 bases to trimming and J lost 8 bases; unmatched junction nucleotides: 12. The germline gives CDR1 DFQATT, CDR2 SNEGSKA (reference sequence). The CDR3 sequence is 14 residues long. V usage is TRBV20-1 and J usage is TRBJ2-7; 7 bases fit TRBD1. The sequence came from a girl under 18 with multiple sclerosis. Sequenced sample: blood. In DNA form, the CDR3 reads TGCAGTGCTAGAAGCGCAGGGGGTCTAAACAAGCAGTACTTC. Translating it yields CSARSAGGLNKQYF.